This T cell receptor beta chain was recorded in a study of blood T cells in healthy people across ages. This clonotype was recorded at least ten times. The CDR3 length is 15 residues. Germline-derived CDR1 and CDR2 are LGHDT and YNNKEL (reference sequence). V dropped 0 bases and J dropped 5 bases, with 14 bases sitting between them. Sample-barcoded 5' priming and a J-beta primer mix drove a second PCR of about 6 to 12 cycles. From the 5' RACE reads, TCRdb called clonotypes with MiXCR, one entry per CDR3 protein. The sample has roughly 1.7 million distinct CDR3 sequences, around 35% seen once; the top ten hold 11%. Each donor's blood draw was roughly 10 milliliters of peripheral blood. Per sample, at least 6 micrograms of total RNA were extracted.

The V gene is TRBV3-1, the J gene TRBJ2-7; TRBD1 might be the D (6 bases). This sequence was found in a young woman in good health. Sequenced material: blood. In DNA form, the CDR3 reads TGTGCCAGCAGCCAAGATCAGGTGGGGGCCAACGAGCAGTACTTC. Amino acid sequence: CASSQDQVGANEQYF.